Listed below are T cell receptor beta chains from one sample, sequenced in a study of OX40 agonist ivuxolimab in advanced cancers. Sequencing used immunoSEQ multiplex PCR; TCRdb keeps in-frame clones, though not all of them. Of roughly 58,000 clones listed, about 83% are singletons. The sample here was CD4+ or CD8+ T cells sorted from blood, taken in a trial of the OX40 agonist ivuxolimab. Receptors originate from an adult with an advanced solid tumor such as melanoma, head and neck, liver or kidney cancer. CDR3s include the opening cysteine and the closing phenylalanine or tryptophan. Fields, in order: clone size, V gene, D gene, J gene, CDR3 DNA, CDR3 protein. The D gene is left open where the match is weak. Expanded clones get a size class; other rows say once, few or many, or leave the size out.

size: NA
V: TRBV7-7
D: NA
J: TRBJ2-3
DNA: TGTGCTAGCAGCTTAGAGTTGGGGGATACGCAGTATTTT
CDR3: CASSLELGDTQYF

size: NA
V: TRBV9
D: TRBD2
J: TRBJ2-6
DNA: TGTGCCAGCAGCGTAGGTCCAGCGGGAGGTGGCGGGGCCAACGTCCTGACTTTC
CDR3: CASSVGPAGGGGANVLTF

size: NA
V: TRBV5-1
D: NA
J: TRBJ1-1
DNA: TGCGCCAGCAGCTTGGGCTGGGGAACTGAAGCTTTCTTT
CDR3: CASSLGWGTEAFF

size: NA
V: TRBV9
D: TRBD2
J: TRBJ2-7
DNA: TGTGCCAGCAGCCCCCGTGCTAGCGGGAGAAGCGAGCAGTACTTC
CDR3: CASSPRASGRSEQYF

size: NA
V: TRBV27
D: TRBD1
J: TRBJ2-5
DNA: TGTGCCAGCAGACCACAGGGGAGACCCCAAGAGACCCAGTACTTC
CDR3: CASRPQGRPQETQYF

size: NA
V: TRBV4-2
D: NA
J: TRBJ2-2
DNA: TGTGCCAGCAGCCAAGATACTCGGTTACCTCTGAACACCGGGGAGCTGTTTTTT
CDR3: CASSQDTRLPLNTGELFF

size: NA
V: TRBV5-8
D: NA
J: TRBJ2-7
DNA: TGTGCCAGCAGCTTCCTGAGAGGCGAGCAGTACTTC
CDR3: CASSFLRGEQYF

size: NA
V: TRBV7-2
D: TRBD2
J: TRBJ2-3
DNA: TGTGCCAGCAGCTTAGTAGCGGGGGGCGCCAACACAGATACGCAGTATTTT
CDR3: CASSLVAGGANTDTQYF

size: NA
V: TRBV5-5
D: NA
J: TRBJ1-1
DNA: TGTGCCAGCAGCCACCCCGGGGTCAACACTGAAGCTTTCTTT
CDR3: CASSHPGVNTEAFF

size: NA
V: TRBV4-1
D: NA
J: TRBJ1-4
DNA: TGCGCCAGCAGCCAAGATCTCCTTAATGAAAAACTGTTTTTT
CDR3: CASSQDLLNEKLFF

size: NA
V: TRBV9
D: TRBD2
J: TRBJ2-7
DNA: TGTGCCAGCAGCGTAGGAGATACTAGCGGCAGCTTTCTTTACGAGCAGTACTTC
CDR3: CASSVGDTSGSFLYEQYF

size: NA
V: TRBV27
D: NA
J: TRBJ1-1
DNA: TGTGCCACTACGGGGGGTTGGGGAAAGAACACTGAAGCTTTCTTT
CDR3: CATTGGWGKNTEAFF

size: NA
V: TRBV6-5
D: TRBD1
J: TRBJ1-5
DNA: TGTGCCAGCAGCCTACAGGGGAAGTCGGATCAGCCCCAGCATTTT
CDR3: CASSLQGKSDQPQHF

size: NA
V: TRBV28
D: NA
J: TRBJ1-5
DNA: TGTGCCAGCACCTGGGGAAGTAATCAGCCCCAGCATTTT
CDR3: CASTWGSNQPQHF

size: NA
V: TRBV29-1
D: NA
J: TRBJ2-7
DNA: TGCAGCGTTGAAGATCGGGCAGGGGTAACCTACGAGCAGTACTTC
CDR3: CSVEDRAGVTYEQYF

size: NA
V: TRBV7-6
D: NA
J: TRBJ2-3
DNA: TGTGCCAGCAGCAACCCTGGTGGGACGCAGTATTTT
CDR3: CASSNPGGTQYF

size: NA
V: TRBV5-8
D: NA
J: TRBJ2-5
DNA: TGTGCCAGCAGCCGACAGCTACAAGAGACCCAGTACTTC
CDR3: CASSRQLQETQYF

size: once
V: TRBV9
D: NA
J: TRBJ1-1
DNA: TGTGCCAGCACCCGGGACGGGGGCACTGAAGCTTTCTTT
CDR3: CASTRDGGTEAFF

size: NA
V: TRBV14
D: NA
J: TRBJ1-2
DNA: TGTGCCAGCAGCCAAAGTGGGTTGTATGGCTACACCTTC
CDR3: CASSQSGLYGYTF

size: NA
V: TRBV4-1
D: TRBD2
J: TRBJ2-7
DNA: TGCGCCAGCAGCCAGTCGGGACTATCATCCTACGAGCAGTACTTC
CDR3: CASSQSGLSSYEQYF

size: NA
V: TRBV7-3
D: NA
J: TRBJ1-1
DNA: TGTGCCAGCAGCTTGACACCCGAGGGCCCTGAAGCTTTCTTT
CDR3: CASSLTPEGPEAFF

size: NA
V: TRBV19
D: TRBD2
J: TRBJ2-1
DNA: TGTGCCAGTAGTCCAGCTGCGGGAGGTGGCAATGAGCAGTTCTTC
CDR3: CASSPAAGGGNEQFF

size: NA
V: TRBV7-3
D: TRBD2
J: TRBJ2-7
DNA: TGTGCCAGCAGCTTTTATAGCGGGACCTCCTACGAGCAGTACTTC
CDR3: CASSFYSGTSYEQYF

size: NA
V: TRBV28
D: NA
J: TRBJ2-1
DNA: TGTGCCAGCAGTTTGGCAGGCGCGTACAATGAGCAGTTCTTC
CDR3: CASSLAGAYNEQFF

size: few
V: TRBV7-9
D: NA
J: TRBJ1-5
DNA: TGTGCCAGCAGCTTGGGGTACGACAATCAGCCCCAGCATTTT
CDR3: CASSLGYDNQPQHF

size: NA
V: TRBV19
D: NA
J: TRBJ2-7
DNA: TGTGCCAGTAGTCGAGGCTCCGAGCAGTACTTC
CDR3: CASSRGSEQYF

size: few
V: TRBV6-4
D: NA
J: TRBJ1-1
DNA: TGTGCCAGCAGTGAACAGGGTGGCATGAACACTGAAGCTTTCTTT
CDR3: CASSEQGGMNTEAFF

size: NA
V: TRBV11-2
D: NA
J: TRBJ2-1
DNA: TGTGCCAGCCGACACCCAAGGGGCATCTCCTACAATGAGCAGTTCTTC
CDR3: CASRHPRGISYNEQFF

size: medium-sized
V: TRBV19
D: TRBD1
J: TRBJ1-1
DNA: TGTGCCAGTAAGCGACAGGGGAACACTGAAGCTTTCTTT
CDR3: CASKRQGNTEAFF

size: NA
V: TRBV6-5
D: TRBD1
J: TRBJ1-3
DNA: TGTGCCAGCAGTACAGGGGGCTATGGAAACACCATATATTTT
CDR3: CASSTGGYGNTIYF

size: NA
V: TRBV18
D: NA
J: TRBJ1-4
DNA: TGTGCCAGCTCACTTAATGACCTCCAGGATGAAAAACTGTTTTTT
CDR3: CASSLNDLQDEKLFF

size: NA
V: TRBV28
D: TRBD2
J: TRBJ2-1
DNA: TGTGCCAGCAGCTCGACAACTAGCGGATACCACAATGAGCAGTTCTTC
CDR3: CASSSTTSGYHNEQFF

size: NA
V: TRBV18
D: TRBD2
J: TRBJ2-4
DNA: TGTGCCAGCTCACCACCTGGGGCGGGAGTGGGCAAAAACATTCAGTACTTC
CDR3: CASSPPGAGVGKNIQYF

size: NA
V: TRBV19
D: NA
J: TRBJ1-2
DNA: TGTGCCAGTAGTACCCCCGGACAGATCTATGGCTACACCTTC
CDR3: CASSTPGQIYGYTF

size: once
V: TRBV5-1
D: TRBD2
J: TRBJ2-3
DNA: TGCGCCAGCAGCCTCGGGACTAGCGGGAGCACAGATACGCAGTATTTT
CDR3: CASSLGTSGSTDTQYF

size: NA
V: TRBV9
D: NA
J: TRBJ2-5
DNA: TGTGCCAGCGGGGCAGGAGTTGCAGAGACCCAGTACTTC
CDR3: CASGAGVAETQYF

size: NA
V: TRBV14
D: NA
J: TRBJ2-3
DNA: TGTGCCAGCAGCCAAGAATACGGGGGTACGCAGTATTTT
CDR3: CASSQEYGGTQYF

size: NA
V: TRBV19
D: TRBD1
J: TRBJ2-7
DNA: TGTGCCACCCAAAGCACAGGGGCTACCTACGAGCAGTACTTC
CDR3: CATQSTGATYEQYF

size: NA
V: TRBV2
D: NA
J: TRBJ2-4
DNA: TGTGCCAGCAGTGAAAGACAGGGAGGGGACATTCAGTACTTC
CDR3: CASSERQGGDIQYF

size: NA
V: TRBV28
D: NA
J: TRBJ1-5
DNA: TGTGCCAGCAGTTTTCTCTCGGGCAATCAGCCCCAGCATTTT
CDR3: CASSFLSGNQPQHF